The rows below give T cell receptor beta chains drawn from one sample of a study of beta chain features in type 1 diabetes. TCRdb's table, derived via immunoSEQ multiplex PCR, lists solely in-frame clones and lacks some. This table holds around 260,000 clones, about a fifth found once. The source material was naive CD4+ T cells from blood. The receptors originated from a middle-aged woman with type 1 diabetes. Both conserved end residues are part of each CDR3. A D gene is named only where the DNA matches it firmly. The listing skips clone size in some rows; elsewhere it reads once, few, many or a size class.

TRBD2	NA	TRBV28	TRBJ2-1	TGTGCCAGCAGTTTCCGCTCAGGACTAGCGGGAGGGGCTGTCGGTGAGCAGTTCTTC	CASSFRSGLAGGAVGEQFF
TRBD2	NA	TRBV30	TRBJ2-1	TGTGCCTGGAGTGGGCTAGCGGGATACAATGAGCAGTTCTTC	CAWSGLAGYNEQFF
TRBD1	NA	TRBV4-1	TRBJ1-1	TGCGCCAGCAGCCTCACGAGACAGGGAAAGCACACTGAAGCTTTCTTT	CASSLTRQGKHTEAFF
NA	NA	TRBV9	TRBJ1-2	TGTGCCAGCAGCGTAGTTAGCAGGGGAAACTATGGCTACACCTTC	CASSVVSRGNYGYTF
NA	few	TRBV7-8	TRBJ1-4	TGTGCCAGCAGTCACAAAAGGGGGAGTGAAAAACTGTTTTTT	CASSHKRGSEKLFF
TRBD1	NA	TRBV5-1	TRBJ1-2	TGCGCCAGCAGCTTGCAGACAGGGATTGATGGCTACACCTTC	CASSLQTGIDGYTF
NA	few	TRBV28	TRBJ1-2	TGTGCCAGCAGTTTAACGGAGATTGGCTACACCTTC	CASSLTEIGYTF
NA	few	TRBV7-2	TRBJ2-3	TGTGCCAGCAGTAAGCGGCCCCCAGATACGCAGTATTTT	CASSKRPPDTQYF
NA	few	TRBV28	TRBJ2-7	TGTGCCAGCAGTTTCGACAGTTTTGTGCAGTACTTC	CASSFDSFVQYF
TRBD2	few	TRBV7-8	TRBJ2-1	TGTGCCAGCAGCAAGGGACTAGCGGGTTTAAATGAGCAGTTCTTC	CASSKGLAGLNEQFF
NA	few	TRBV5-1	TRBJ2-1	TGCGCCAGCAGCTTGATTAAGGGGGGGGGCAGACTTAACAATGAGCAGTTCTTC	CASSLIKGGGRLNNEQFF
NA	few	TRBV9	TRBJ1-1	TGTGCCAGCAGCGCCCAGGGGCACACTGAAGCTTTCTTT	CASSAQGHTEAFF
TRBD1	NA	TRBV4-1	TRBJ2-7	TGCGCCAGCAGCCAACCACCGGGACAGGGCCGGTACGAGCAGTACTTC	CASSQPPGQGRYEQYF
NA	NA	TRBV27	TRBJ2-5	TGTGCCAGCAGTTTAGGCAGGGGCCAAGAGACCCAGTACTTC	CASSLGRGQETQYF
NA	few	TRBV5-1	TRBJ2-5	TGCGCCAGCAGCCCTGGACGGACACAAGAGACCCAGTACTTC	CASSPGRTQETQYF
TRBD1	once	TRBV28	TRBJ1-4	TGTGCCAGCAGTTCGGGACAGGGAGTAGAAAAACTGTTTTTT	CASSSGQGVEKLFF
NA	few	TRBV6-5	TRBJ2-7	TGTGCCAGCAGTTACTCTGGGACAACCGCCTACGAGCAGTACTTC	CASSYSGTTAYEQYF
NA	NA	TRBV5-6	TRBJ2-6	TGTGCCAGCAGTCCTCGGGTCTCTGGGGCCAACGTCCTGACTTTC	CASSPRVSGANVLTF
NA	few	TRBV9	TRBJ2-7	TGTGCCAGCAGCGTCAGCGGCACCTCCTACGAGCAGTACTTC	CASSVSGTSYEQYF
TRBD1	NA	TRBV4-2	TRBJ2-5	TGTGCCAGCAGCCCACGGGACAGGGGGCTGGAGACCCAGTACTTC	CASSPRDRGLETQYF
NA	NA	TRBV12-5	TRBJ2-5	TGTGCTAGTGGTTTGACTGGACAGCAAGAGACCCAGTACTTC	CASGLTGQQETQYF
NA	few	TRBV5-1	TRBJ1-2	TGCGCCAGCCGCCATATAAGCGCCCGCGGAGATGGCTACACCTTC	CASRHISARGDGYTF
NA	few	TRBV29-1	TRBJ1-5	TGCAGCGTTACAACCGGGACACAAGGCAGCAATCAGCCCCAGCATTTT	CSVTTGTQGSNQPQHF
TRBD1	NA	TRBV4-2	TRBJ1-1	TGTGCCAGCAGCCAAGACCCTACAGGGGAAGCGGTGAACACTGAAGCTTTCTTT	CASSQDPTGEAVNTEAFF